These T cell receptor beta chains were read from a single sample in a study of regulatory T cells in long-lasting Graves disease. Using its own MiXCR run on the multiplex PCR reads, TCRdb lists one record per CDR3 protein. The sample holds 450,000 to 600,000 distinct CDR3 sequences, about 13% seen once. Another study also made use of these data, one on T cells in Graves' hyperthyroidism and ophthalmopathy.

Source: peripheral blood mononuclear cells (PBMCs), taken at new diagnosis, from a patient treated with antithyroid drugs. The receptor source for this set is a young man with Graves disease. Each CDR3 is given with its conserved first and last residue. The order of the fields is clone size, V gene, J gene, D gene, CDR3 DNA, CDR3 protein. The D gene is left open where the match is weak. Not all rows give a size; the values are once, few, many and, for expanded clones, a class.

clone_size: many; v_call: TRBV29-1; j_call: TRBJ2-3; d_call: TRBD2; cdr3_nt: TGCAGCGTTGAAGATCGGACTAGCGGGAAATTTGAGCAGTATTTT; cdr3_aa: CSVEDRTSGKFEQYF
clone_size: many; v_call: TRBV5-1; j_call: TRBJ2-7; d_call: -; cdr3_nt: TGCGCCAGCAGCGACTCGCGGGGCCACGAGCAGTACTTC; cdr3_aa: CASSDSRGHEQYF
clone_size: -; v_call: TRBV27; j_call: TRBJ2-2; d_call: -; cdr3_nt: TGTGCCACAACGAGAGGGAGGGGGTACACCGGGGAGCTGTTTTTT; cdr3_aa: CATTRGRGYTGELFF
clone_size: few; v_call: TRBV18; j_call: TRBJ1-1; d_call: TRBD1; cdr3_nt: TGTGCCAGCTCACCTTCGACAGGGTCGTTCGACACTGAAGCTTTCTTT; cdr3_aa: CASSPSTGSFDTEAFF
clone_size: many; v_call: TRBV2; j_call: TRBJ2-1; d_call: -; cdr3_nt: TGTGCCAGCAAGGGGTTGGACTCGTACAATGAGCAGTTCTTC; cdr3_aa: CASKGLDSYNEQFF
clone_size: many; v_call: TRBV24-1; j_call: TRBJ2-5; d_call: TRBD1; cdr3_nt: TGTGCCACCAGTGAGGGGACAGCGTACCAAGAGACCCAGTACTTC; cdr3_aa: CATSEGTAYQETQYF
clone_size: many; v_call: TRBV30; j_call: TRBJ2-7; d_call: TRBD1; cdr3_nt: TGTGCCTGGAGTGGGACAGGCTTCTACGAGCAGTACTTC; cdr3_aa: CAWSGTGFYEQYF
clone_size: many; v_call: TRBV18; j_call: TRBJ2-1; d_call: -; cdr3_nt: TGTGCCAGCTCACCACAGGAGTACAATGAGCAGTTCTTC; cdr3_aa: CASSPQEYNEQFF
clone_size: -; v_call: TRBV29-1; j_call: TRBJ2-6; d_call: -; cdr3_nt: TGCAGCGTTGGCTACAAAACGGGTCTTGCTGGGGCCAACGTCCTGACTTTC; cdr3_aa: CSVGYKTGLAGANVLTF
clone_size: many; v_call: TRBV14; j_call: TRBJ2-1; d_call: TRBD2; cdr3_nt: TGTGCCAGCAGCCAAGATAGCGGGAGTTACAATGAGCAGTTCTTC; cdr3_aa: CASSQDSGSYNEQFF
clone_size: few; v_call: TRBV3-1; j_call: TRBJ1-1; d_call: -; cdr3_nt: TGTGCCAGCAGCCAAAGCGGAGCTGAAGCTTTCTTT; cdr3_aa: CASSQSGAEAFF
clone_size: few; v_call: TRBV5-6; j_call: TRBJ1-2; d_call: -; cdr3_nt: TGTGCCAGCAGCGAGGTGGGTTATAGCTACACCTTC; cdr3_aa: CASSEVGYSYTF
clone_size: many; v_call: TRBV12-3/TRBV12-4; j_call: TRBJ2-7; d_call: -; cdr3_nt: TGTGCCAGCAGTTTAGGGCGGGTCGGGACCTACGAGCAGTACTTC; cdr3_aa: CASSLGRVGTYEQYF
clone_size: -; v_call: TRBV29-1; j_call: TRBJ1-2; d_call: -; cdr3_nt: TGCAGCGTAGCACAGGGTGGTAACGGCTACACCTTC; cdr3_aa: CSVAQGGNGYTF
clone_size: -; v_call: TRBV28; j_call: TRBJ2-2; d_call: TRBD2; cdr3_nt: TGTGCCAGCAGTTTATTGGTGGGACTAGCGGGAGAGTCCGCCGGGGAGCTGTTTTTT; cdr3_aa: CASSLLVGLAGESAGELFF
clone_size: -; v_call: TRBV12-3/TRBV12-4; j_call: TRBJ2-1; d_call: TRBD2; cdr3_nt: TGTGCCAGCCGGCCCCCGGGAGGGCGACACGGTGAGCAGTTCTTC; cdr3_aa: CASRPPGGRHGEQFF
clone_size: -; v_call: TRBV3-1; j_call: TRBJ1-6; d_call: TRBD1; cdr3_nt: TGTGCCAGCAGCCACTGGACAGGGGGTGATTCACCCCTCCACTTT; cdr3_aa: CASSHWTGGDSPLHF
clone_size: once; v_call: TRBV12-5; j_call: TRBJ2-6; d_call: -; cdr3_nt: TGTGCTAGCACCCTAGTCGCGGGGGCCAACGTCCTGACTTTC; cdr3_aa: CASTLVAGANVLTF
clone_size: many; v_call: TRBV20-1; j_call: TRBJ1-2; d_call: -; cdr3_nt: TGCAGTGCGGAGGTAGCGTCTAACTATGGCTACACCTTC; cdr3_aa: CSAEVASNYGYTF
clone_size: -; v_call: TRBV30; j_call: TRBJ1-2; d_call: -; cdr3_nt: TGTGCCTGGAGTAGGGACGGGTATAGCTACACCTTC; cdr3_aa: CAWSRDGYSYTF
clone_size: many; v_call: TRBV12-3/TRBV12-4; j_call: TRBJ2-3; d_call: TRBD1; cdr3_nt: TGTGCCAGCAGTTCGCCGGGACAGGGGACAGATACGCAGTATTTT; cdr3_aa: CASSSPGQGTDTQYF
clone_size: few; v_call: TRBV9; j_call: TRBJ2-1; d_call: TRBD2; cdr3_nt: TGTGCCAGCAGCGTAGCTCTAGCGGCGTACAATGAGCAGTTCTTC; cdr3_aa: CASSVALAAYNEQFF
clone_size: many; v_call: TRBV12-3/TRBV12-4; j_call: TRBJ1-2; d_call: -; cdr3_nt: TGTGCCAGCAGTGGTTATGGCTACACCTTC; cdr3_aa: CASSGYGYTF
clone_size: many; v_call: TRBV12-3/TRBV12-4; j_call: TRBJ2-1; d_call: -; cdr3_nt: TGTGCCAGCAGCCCAGGGACTTCCTCCTACAATGAGCAGTTCTTC; cdr3_aa: CASSPGTSSYNEQFF
clone_size: many; v_call: TRBV20-1; j_call: TRBJ2-7; d_call: -; cdr3_nt: TGCAGTGCTAGGGTCAGCGACTACGAGCAGTACTTC; cdr3_aa: CSARVSDYEQYF
clone_size: many; v_call: TRBV7-9; j_call: TRBJ2-6; d_call: -; cdr3_nt: TGTGCCAGCACCCAAAACACCAGACCCTCTGGGGCCAACGTCCTGACTTTC; cdr3_aa: CASTQNTRPSGANVLTF
clone_size: once; v_call: TRBV2; j_call: TRBJ2-7; d_call: -; cdr3_nt: TGTGCCAGCAGTGAAGGTGTGTGGAGGTACGAGCAGTACTTC; cdr3_aa: CASSEGVWRYEQYF
clone_size: many; v_call: TRBV11-2; j_call: TRBJ2-3; d_call: TRBD1; cdr3_nt: TGTGCCAGCAGCCCTCCGGGACAGGGGGCAGATACGCAGTATTTT; cdr3_aa: CASSPPGQGADTQYF
clone_size: -; v_call: TRBV20-1; j_call: TRBJ1-5; d_call: -; cdr3_nt: TGCAGTGCTAGAGCTGCGGGCCATCAGCCCCAGCATTTT; cdr3_aa: CSARAAGHQPQHF
clone_size: many; v_call: TRBV11-2; j_call: TRBJ2-1; d_call: -; cdr3_nt: TGTGCCAGCAGCTTTCGGGACAATGAGCAGTTCTTC; cdr3_aa: CASSFRDNEQFF
clone_size: few; v_call: TRBV29-1; j_call: TRBJ2-4; d_call: TRBD2; cdr3_nt: TGCAGCGTTGAAGGGCTAGCGGGAGAAGCCAAAAACATTCAGTACTTC; cdr3_aa: CSVEGLAGEAKNIQYF
clone_size: many; v_call: TRBV2; j_call: TRBJ2-5; d_call: -; cdr3_nt: TGTGCCAGCAGTGTCGGGCAGTCAGGCCAGTACTTC; cdr3_aa: CASSVGQSGQYF
clone_size: few; v_call: TRBV5-1; j_call: TRBJ2-3; d_call: -; cdr3_nt: TGCGCCAGCAGCCCAAGGGGACAGACGGGGGAGGGCCTGCCAGATACGCAGTATTTT; cdr3_aa: CASSPRGQTGEGLPDTQYF
clone_size: -; v_call: TRBV5-6; j_call: TRBJ2-4; d_call: -; cdr3_nt: TGTGCCAGCAGCCACTTCAGGGGGGGGGAGAACATTCAGTACTTC; cdr3_aa: CASSHFRGGENIQYF
clone_size: many; v_call: TRBV12-3/TRBV12-4; j_call: TRBJ1-2; d_call: TRBD1; cdr3_nt: TGTGCCAGCAGACAGGGGGATAGTCAATACGGCTACACCTTC; cdr3_aa: CASRQGDSQYGYTF
clone_size: many; v_call: TRBV7-2; j_call: TRBJ2-2; d_call: TRBD2; cdr3_nt: TGTGCCAGCAGCATAGGGACTAGCGGGAGGAACGGGGAGCTGTTTTTT; cdr3_aa: CASSIGTSGRNGELFF
clone_size: -; v_call: TRBV20-1; j_call: TRBJ2-5; d_call: TRBD2; cdr3_nt: TGCAGCGGGCTAGCGGGAGGGGAGGAGACCCAGTACTTC; cdr3_aa: CSGLAGGEETQYF
clone_size: many; v_call: TRBV7-7; j_call: TRBJ2-1; d_call: -; cdr3_nt: TGTGCCAGCAGCTTAGCCGATTCTGATTACAATGAGCAGTTCTTC; cdr3_aa: CASSLADSDYNEQFF
clone_size: many; v_call: TRBV7-9; j_call: TRBJ2-7; d_call: TRBD1; cdr3_nt: TGTGCCAGCAGCTCCCCGGGACAGATAAGCTCCTACGAGCAGTACTTC; cdr3_aa: CASSSPGQISSYEQYF
clone_size: many; v_call: TRBV7-6; j_call: TRBJ2-7; d_call: TRBD1; cdr3_nt: TGTGCCAGCAGCTCCCGGTGGACAGGGAGCGAGCAGTACTTC; cdr3_aa: CASSSRWTGSEQYF
clone_size: -; v_call: TRBV29-1; j_call: TRBJ1-1; d_call: -; cdr3_nt: TGCAGCGTTGCAGCAGGGGTGAACACTGAAGCTTTCTTT; cdr3_aa: CSVAAGVNTEAFF
clone_size: -; v_call: TRBV24-1; j_call: TRBJ2-1; d_call: TRBD1; cdr3_nt: TGTGCCACCAGTGATTTGGGGAAGGGGAGACAGGGGCTGAATGAGCAGTTCTTC; cdr3_aa: CATSDLGKGRQGLNEQFF
clone_size: many; v_call: TRBV7-9; j_call: TRBJ2-5; d_call: TRBD1; cdr3_nt: TGTGCCAGCAGCTTAGAAGAATTTCCGGGACAGGGGGGAGAGACCCAGTACTTC; cdr3_aa: CASSLEEFPGQGGETQYF
clone_size: few; v_call: TRBV9; j_call: TRBJ2-7; d_call: -; cdr3_nt: TGTGCCAGCAGCGTAGAGGCAGGAGGGTTAGGCGAGCAGTACTTC; cdr3_aa: CASSVEAGGLGEQYF
clone_size: -; v_call: TRBV30; j_call: TRBJ2-7; d_call: TRBD2; cdr3_nt: TGTGCCTGGAGCTCCGGACTAGCGGGAGGTAAATACGAGCAGTACTTC; cdr3_aa: CAWSSGLAGGKYEQYF
clone_size: many; v_call: TRBV25-1; j_call: TRBJ2-3; d_call: -; cdr3_nt: TGTGCCAGCAGTGAATATACCTGGGATACGCAGTATTTT; cdr3_aa: CASSEYTWDTQYF
clone_size: many; v_call: TRBV6-2/TRBV6-3; j_call: TRBJ2-3; d_call: -; cdr3_nt: TGTGCCAGCAGTTACTCGATGAGGAACACAGATACGCAGTATTTT; cdr3_aa: CASSYSMRNTDTQYF
clone_size: -; v_call: TRBV30; j_call: TRBJ2-7; d_call: TRBD1; cdr3_nt: TGTGCTTATGCCCGGGACAGGGGACCCTCCGAGCAGTACTTC; cdr3_aa: CAYARDRGPSEQYF
clone_size: many; v_call: TRBV13; j_call: TRBJ2-5; d_call: -; cdr3_nt: TGTGCCAGCAGCATGGGGCTGGGGACCCAGTACTTC; cdr3_aa: CASSMGLGTQYF
clone_size: many; v_call: TRBV12-3/TRBV12-4; j_call: TRBJ2-1; d_call: TRBD1; cdr3_nt: TGTGCCAGCAGTTTAGACAGGGGTCACAATGAGCAGTTCTTC; cdr3_aa: CASSLDRGHNEQFF
clone_size: -; v_call: TRBV6-1; j_call: TRBJ2-5; d_call: -; cdr3_nt: TGTGCCAGTAAAGTCAGGGCGGGGGAGACCCAGTACTTC; cdr3_aa: CASKVRAGETQYF
clone_size: -; v_call: TRBV19; j_call: TRBJ2-1; d_call: -; cdr3_nt: TGTGCCAGTAGTATCTTCGGGGCCCATGAGCAGTTCTTC; cdr3_aa: CASSIFGAHEQFF
clone_size: few; v_call: TRBV20-1; j_call: TRBJ1-5; d_call: -; cdr3_nt: TGCAGTGCTACCGGGGTTAGCAATCAGCCCCAGCATTTT; cdr3_aa: CSATGVSNQPQHF
clone_size: few; v_call: TRBV29-1; j_call: TRBJ2-2; d_call: -; cdr3_nt: TGCAGCGTTAGAAGTCGGGGCGCGGGCGGGGAGCTGTTTTTT; cdr3_aa: CSVRSRGAGGELFF